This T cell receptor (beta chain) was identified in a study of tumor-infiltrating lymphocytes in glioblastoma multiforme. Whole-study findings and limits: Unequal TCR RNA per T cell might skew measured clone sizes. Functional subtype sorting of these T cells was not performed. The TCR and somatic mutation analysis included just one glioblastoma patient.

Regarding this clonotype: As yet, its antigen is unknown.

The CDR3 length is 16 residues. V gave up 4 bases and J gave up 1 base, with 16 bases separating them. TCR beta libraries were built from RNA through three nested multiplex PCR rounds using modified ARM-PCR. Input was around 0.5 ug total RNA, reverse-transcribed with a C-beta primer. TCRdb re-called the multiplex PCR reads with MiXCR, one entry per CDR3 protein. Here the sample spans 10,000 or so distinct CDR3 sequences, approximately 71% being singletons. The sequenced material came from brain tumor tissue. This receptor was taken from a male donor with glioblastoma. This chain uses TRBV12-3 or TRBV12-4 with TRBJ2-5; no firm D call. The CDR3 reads CASSSTWAMSQETQYF. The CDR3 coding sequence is TGTGCCAGCAGTTCGACCTGGGCTATGTCCCAAGAGACCCAGTACTTC.